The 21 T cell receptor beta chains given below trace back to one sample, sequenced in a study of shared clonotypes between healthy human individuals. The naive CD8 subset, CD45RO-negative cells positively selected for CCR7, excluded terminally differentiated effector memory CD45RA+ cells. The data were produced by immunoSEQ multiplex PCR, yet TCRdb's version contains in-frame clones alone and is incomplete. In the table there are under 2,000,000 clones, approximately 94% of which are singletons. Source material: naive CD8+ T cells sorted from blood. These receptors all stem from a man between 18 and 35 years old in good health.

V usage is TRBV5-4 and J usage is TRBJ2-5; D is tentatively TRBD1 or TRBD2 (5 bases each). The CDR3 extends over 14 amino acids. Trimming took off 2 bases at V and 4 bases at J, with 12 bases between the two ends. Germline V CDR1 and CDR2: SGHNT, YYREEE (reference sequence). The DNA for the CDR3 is TGTGCCAGCAGCTTTGGGGGTGTGCTAGAGACCCAGTACTTC. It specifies CASSFGGVLETQYF.

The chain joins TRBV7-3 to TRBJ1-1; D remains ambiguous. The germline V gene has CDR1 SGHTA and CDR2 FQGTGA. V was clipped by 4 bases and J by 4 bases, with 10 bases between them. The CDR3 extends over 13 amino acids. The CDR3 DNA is TGTGCCAGCAGCTACCATCTAGCCACTGAAGCTTTCTTT. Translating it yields CASSYHLATEAFF.

The CDR3 loop reads CASSPDRNYEQYF. As DNA, the CDR3 is TGTGCCAGCAGCCCGGACAGAAACTACGAGCAGTACTTC. The chain couples TRBV5-5 to TRBJ2-7, with D maybe TRBD1 (6 bases). Germline CDR1 SGHKS, CDR2 YYEKEE (reference sequence). Trimming removed 4 bases at V and 3 bases at J, with 11 bases between. The CDR3 is made up of 13 amino acids. The entire variable domain, with the rest obtained from reference TRBV5-5 and TRBJ2-7, is as follows: DAGVTQSPTHLIKTRGQQVTLRCSPISGHKSVSWYQQVLGQGPQFIFQYYEKEERGRGNFPDRFSARQFPNYSSELNVNALLLGDSALYLCASSPDRNYEQYFGPGTRLTVT.

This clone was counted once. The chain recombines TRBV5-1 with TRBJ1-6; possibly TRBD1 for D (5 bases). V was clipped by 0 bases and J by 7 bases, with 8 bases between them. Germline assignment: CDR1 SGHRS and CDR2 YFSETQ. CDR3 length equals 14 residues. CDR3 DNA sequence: TGCGCCAGCAGCTTGGCCCCAGGGAATTCACCCCTCCACTTT. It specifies CASSLAPGNSPLHF.

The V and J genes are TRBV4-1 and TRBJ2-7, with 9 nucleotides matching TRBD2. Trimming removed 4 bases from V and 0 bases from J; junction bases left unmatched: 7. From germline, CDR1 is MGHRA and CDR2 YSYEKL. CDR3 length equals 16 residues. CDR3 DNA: TGCGCCAGCAGCCTTCTAGCGGGGCCCAGCTCCTACGAGCAGTACTTC. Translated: CASSLLAGPSSYEQYF.

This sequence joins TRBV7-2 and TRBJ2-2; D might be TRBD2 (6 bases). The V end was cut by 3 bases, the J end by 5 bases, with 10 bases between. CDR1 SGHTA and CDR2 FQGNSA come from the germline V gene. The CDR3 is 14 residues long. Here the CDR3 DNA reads TGTGCCAGCAGCTTTGGCGGGAATACCGGGGAGCTGTTTTTT. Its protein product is CASSFGGNTGELFF.

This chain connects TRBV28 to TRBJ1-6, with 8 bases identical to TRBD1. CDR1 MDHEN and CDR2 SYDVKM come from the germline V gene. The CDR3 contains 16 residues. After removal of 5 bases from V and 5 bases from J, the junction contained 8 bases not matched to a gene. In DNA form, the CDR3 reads TGTGCCAGCAGTACCAGGGGGCCAAGGCATAATTCACCCCTCCACTTT. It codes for CASSTRGPRHNSPLHF.

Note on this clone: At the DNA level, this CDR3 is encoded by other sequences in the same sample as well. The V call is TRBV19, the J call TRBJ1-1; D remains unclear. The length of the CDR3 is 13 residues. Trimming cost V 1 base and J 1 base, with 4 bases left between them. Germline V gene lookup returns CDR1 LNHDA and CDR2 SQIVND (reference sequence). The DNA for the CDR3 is TGTGCCAGTAGTATAGCGCCGAACACTGAAGCTTTCTTT. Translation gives CASSIAPNTEAFF. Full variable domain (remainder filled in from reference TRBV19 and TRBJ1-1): DGGITQSPKYLFRKEGQNVTLSCEQNLNHDAMYWYRQDPGQGLRLIYYSQIVNDFQKGDIAEGYSVSREKKESFPLTVTSAQKNPTAFYLCASSIAPNTEAFFGQGTRLTVV.

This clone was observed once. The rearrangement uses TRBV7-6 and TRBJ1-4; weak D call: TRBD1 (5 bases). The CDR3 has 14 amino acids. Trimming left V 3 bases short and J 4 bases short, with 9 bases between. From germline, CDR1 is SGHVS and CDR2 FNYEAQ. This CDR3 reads CASSFRDGNEKLFF. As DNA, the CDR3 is TGTGCCAGCAGCTTCCGGGACGGTAATGAAAAACTGTTTTTT.

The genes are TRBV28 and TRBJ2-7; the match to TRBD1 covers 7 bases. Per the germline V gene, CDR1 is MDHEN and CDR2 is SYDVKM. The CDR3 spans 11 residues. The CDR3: CGVEGAEEQYF. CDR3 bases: TGTGGGGTCGAGGGGGCTGAAGAGCAGTACTTC.

In DNA form, the CDR3 reads TGTGCCAGCAGCTTAATGGTAGAGACCCAGTACTTC. Its protein product is CASSLMVETQYF. The rearrangement joins TRBV11-2 to TRBJ2-5, with D unclear. V gave up 2 bases and J gave up 4 bases, with 5 bases separating them. The length of the CDR3 is 12 residues. CDR1 is SGHAT and CDR2 is FQNNGV in the germline V gene.

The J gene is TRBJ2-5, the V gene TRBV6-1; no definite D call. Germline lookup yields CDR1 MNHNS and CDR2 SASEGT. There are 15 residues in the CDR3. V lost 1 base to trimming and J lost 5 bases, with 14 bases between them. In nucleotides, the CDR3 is TGTGCCAGCAGTGAAGGGCAAGGAACGTCGGAGACCCAGTACTTC. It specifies CASSEGQGTSETQYF.

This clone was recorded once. The CDR3 region is CAISELGWGRYTGELFF. CDR3 nucleotides: TGTGCCATCAGTGAGCTAGGTTGGGGGAGATACACCGGGGAGCTGTTTTTT. V usage is TRBV10-3 and J usage is TRBJ2-2; D tentatively reads TRBD1 or TRBD2 (5 bases each). V was shortened by 2 bases and J by 3 bases, with 16 bases between the two germline ends. Germline CDR1 and CDR2: ENHRY and SYGVKD. This CDR3 spans 17 amino acids.

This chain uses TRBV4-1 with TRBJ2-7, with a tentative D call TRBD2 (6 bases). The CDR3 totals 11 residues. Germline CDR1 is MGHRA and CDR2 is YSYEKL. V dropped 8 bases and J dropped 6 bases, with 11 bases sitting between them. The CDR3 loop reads CASGGGAEQYF. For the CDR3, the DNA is TGCGCCAGCGGAGGAGGGGCCGAGCAGTACTTC.

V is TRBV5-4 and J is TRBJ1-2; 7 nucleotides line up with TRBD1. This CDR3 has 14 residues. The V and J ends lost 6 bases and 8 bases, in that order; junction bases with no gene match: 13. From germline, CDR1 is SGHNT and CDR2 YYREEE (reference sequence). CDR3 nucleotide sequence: TGTGCCAGCACCACTACTCAGACAGGGTGGGGCTACACCTTC. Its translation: CASTTTQTGWGYTF.

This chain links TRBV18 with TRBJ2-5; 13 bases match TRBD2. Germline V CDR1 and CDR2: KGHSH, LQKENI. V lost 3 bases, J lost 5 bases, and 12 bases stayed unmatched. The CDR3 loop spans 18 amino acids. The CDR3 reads CASSPDRLAGGLGETQYF. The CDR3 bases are TGTGCCAGCTCACCGGACCGACTAGCGGGAGGCTTAGGGGAGACCCAGTACTTC. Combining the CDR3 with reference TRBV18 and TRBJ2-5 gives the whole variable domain NAGVMQNPRHLVRRRGQEARLRCSPMKGHSHVYWYRQLPEEGLKFMVYLQKENIIDESGMPKERFSAEFPKEGPSILRIQQVVRGDSAAYFCASSPDRLAGGLGETQYFGPGTRLLVL.

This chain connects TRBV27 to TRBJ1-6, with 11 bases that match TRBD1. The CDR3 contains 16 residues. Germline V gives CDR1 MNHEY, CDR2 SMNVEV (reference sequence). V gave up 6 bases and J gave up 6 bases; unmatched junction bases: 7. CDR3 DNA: TGTGCCAGCAGGATAAGCGGACAGGGGGCTAATTCACCCCTCCACTTT. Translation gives CASRISGQGANSPLHF.

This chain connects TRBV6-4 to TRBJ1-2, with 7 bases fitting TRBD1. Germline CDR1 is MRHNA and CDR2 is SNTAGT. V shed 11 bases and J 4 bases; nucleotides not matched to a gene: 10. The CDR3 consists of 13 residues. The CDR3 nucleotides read TGTGCCTGCCGGGGGACAGATGCCTATGGCTACACCTTC. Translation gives CACRGTDAYGYTF.

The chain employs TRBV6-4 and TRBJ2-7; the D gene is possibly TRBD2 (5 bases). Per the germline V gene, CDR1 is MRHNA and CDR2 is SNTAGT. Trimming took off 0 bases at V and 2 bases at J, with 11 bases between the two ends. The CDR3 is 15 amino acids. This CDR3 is CASSDSRRIPYEQYF. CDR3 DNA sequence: TGTGCCAGCAGTGACTCGAGGAGGATACCCTACGAGCAGTACTTC.

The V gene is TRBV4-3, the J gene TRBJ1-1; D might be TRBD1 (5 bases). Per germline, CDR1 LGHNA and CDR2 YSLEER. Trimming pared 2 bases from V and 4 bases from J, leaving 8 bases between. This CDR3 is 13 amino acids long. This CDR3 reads CASSQSGFTEAFF. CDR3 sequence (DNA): TGCGCCAGCAGCCAATCAGGGTTCACTGAAGCTTTCTTT.

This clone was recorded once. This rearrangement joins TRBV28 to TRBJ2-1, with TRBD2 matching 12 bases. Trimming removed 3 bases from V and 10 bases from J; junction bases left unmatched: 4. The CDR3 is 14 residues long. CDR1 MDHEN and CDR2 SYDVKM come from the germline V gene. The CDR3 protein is CASSFDGTSGEQFF. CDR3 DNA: TGTGCCAGCAGTTTCGACGGGACTAGCGGGGAGCAGTTCTTC.